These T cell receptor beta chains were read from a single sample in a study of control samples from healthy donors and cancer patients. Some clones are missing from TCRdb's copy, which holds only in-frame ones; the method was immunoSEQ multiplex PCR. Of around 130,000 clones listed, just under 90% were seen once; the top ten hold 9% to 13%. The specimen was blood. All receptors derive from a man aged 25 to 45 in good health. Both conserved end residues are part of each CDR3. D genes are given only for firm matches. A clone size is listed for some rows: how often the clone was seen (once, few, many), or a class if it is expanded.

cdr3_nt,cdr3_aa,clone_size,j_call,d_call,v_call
TGTGCCAGCAGACAGACAGGGAATGATCGCCTGTTTTTT,CASRQTGNDRLFF,NA,TRBJ1-4,TRBD1,TRBV7-2
TGTGCCAGCAGCCGCGACTCGGGACCCGTCACCGGGGAGCTGTTTTTT,CASSRDSGPVTGELFF,NA,TRBJ2-2,NA,TRBV4-2
TGTGCCAGCAGCGCGGGACAGGCTGAAGCTTTCTTT,CASSAGQAEAFF,NA,TRBJ1-1,TRBD1,TRBV12-3/TRBV12-4
TGTGCCGGTCGACAGGGCTGGGGCTACACCTTC,CAGRQGWGYTF,NA,TRBJ1-2,TRBD1,TRBV2
TGTGCCAGCAGCTTAGATCTACGGGGCGGCTACACCTTC,CASSLDLRGGYTF,NA,TRBJ1-2,NA,TRBV11-2
TGTGCCAGCAATCTCCCCGACAGACGGAATTCACCCCTCCACTTT,CASNLPDRRNSPLHF,NA,TRBJ1-6,NA,TRBV28
TGTGCCAGCAGTCTTGGGGGGAACACCATATATTTT,CASSLGGNTIYF,NA,TRBJ1-3,NA,TRBV14
TGTGCCTGGAGTGCCGGGACTAGGGCCGGGGAGCTGTTTTTT,CAWSAGTRAGELFF,few,TRBJ2-2,TRBD2,TRBV30
TGCAGCGTTGAGGGTTCGAGGGACTATGGCTACACCTTC,CSVEGSRDYGYTF,NA,TRBJ1-2,NA,TRBV29-1
TGCGCCAGCAGCGAGGCGGGCGCGAGCTCCTACAATGAGCAGTTCTTC,CASSEAGASSYNEQFF,NA,TRBJ2-1,NA,TRBV4-1
TGTGCCAGCAGCTTTAGTCATCGAGAGACCCAGTACTTC,CASSFSHRETQYF,NA,TRBJ2-5,NA,TRBV7-2
TGCAGCGTTGGCGGGTACGGGGGGATTAAGAACACTGAAGCTTTCTTT,CSVGGYGGIKNTEAFF,NA,TRBJ1-1,NA,TRBV29-1
TGTGCCAGCTCACCATTCCAGGGGGATGAAAAACTGTTTTTT,CASSPFQGDEKLFF,NA,TRBJ1-4,TRBD1,TRBV18
TGTGCCAGCACCTTGGGGCCAGGACAGGCCTATGGCTACACCTTC,CASTLGPGQAYGYTF,NA,TRBJ1-2,TRBD1,TRBV7-2
TGTGCCAGCAGCTATGGGGGGGCCTACGAGCAGTACTTC,CASSYGGAYEQYF,NA,TRBJ2-7,TRBD2,TRBV5-6
TGTGCCAGCAGCGACCGTTATAATTCACCCCTCCACTTT,CASSDRYNSPLHF,NA,TRBJ1-6,NA,TRBV2
TGTGCCAGCAGCACAACCATGAACACTGAAGCTTTCTTT,CASSTTMNTEAFF,NA,TRBJ1-1,NA,TRBV7-3
TGTGCCAGCAGTGAAGTACCGGGACATCAGGAGGCAGACTATGGCTACACCTTC,CASSEVPGHQEADYGYTF,once,TRBJ1-2,NA,TRBV2
TGTGCCAGCACCCTTTTTACAGGGGCTCCTGAAGCTTTCTTT,CASTLFTGAPEAFF,NA,TRBJ1-1,TRBD1,TRBV2
TGTGCCAGTAGTATAAGGCGCCGGGGCGAGGCAACTGAAGCTTTCTTT,CASSIRRRGEATEAFF,NA,TRBJ1-1,NA,TRBV19
TGTGCCTGGAGTGTACGCACCGCCGCCCACGCAAAACTGTTTTTT,CAWSVRTAAHAKLFF,NA,TRBJ1-4,NA,TRBV30
TGTGCCAGCAGTACCATTACAGGGAACACCGGGGAGCTGTTTTTT,CASSTITGNTGELFF,NA,TRBJ2-2,NA,TRBV6-5
TGTGCCAGCTCCGTGAGGCTCCAAGAGACCCAGTACTTC,CASSVRLQETQYF,NA,TRBJ2-5,NA,TRBV6-5